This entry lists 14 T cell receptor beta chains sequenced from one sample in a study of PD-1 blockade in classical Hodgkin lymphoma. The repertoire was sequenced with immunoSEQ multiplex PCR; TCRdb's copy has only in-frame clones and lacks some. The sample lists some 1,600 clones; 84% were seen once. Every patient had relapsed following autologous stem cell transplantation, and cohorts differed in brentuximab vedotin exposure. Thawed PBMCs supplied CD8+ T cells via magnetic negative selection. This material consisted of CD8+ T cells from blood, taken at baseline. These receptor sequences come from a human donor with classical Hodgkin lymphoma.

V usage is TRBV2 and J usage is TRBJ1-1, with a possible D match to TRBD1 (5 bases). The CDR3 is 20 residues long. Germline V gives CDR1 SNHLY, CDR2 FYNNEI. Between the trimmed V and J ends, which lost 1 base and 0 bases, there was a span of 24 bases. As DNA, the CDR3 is TGTGCCAGCAGTGAAGGTTTGGGACGGGGCCTCAATGCAATGAACACTGAAGCTTTCTTT. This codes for CASSEGLGRGLNAMNTEAFF.

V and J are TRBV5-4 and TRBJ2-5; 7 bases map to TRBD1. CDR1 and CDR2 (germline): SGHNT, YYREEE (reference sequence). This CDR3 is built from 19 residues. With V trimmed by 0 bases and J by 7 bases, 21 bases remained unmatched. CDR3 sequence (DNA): TGTGCCAGCAGCTTGGACTTCCAGGGGGTTGGCGGCGTCAAAGGGACCCAGTACTTC. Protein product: CASSLDFQGVGGVKGTQYF.

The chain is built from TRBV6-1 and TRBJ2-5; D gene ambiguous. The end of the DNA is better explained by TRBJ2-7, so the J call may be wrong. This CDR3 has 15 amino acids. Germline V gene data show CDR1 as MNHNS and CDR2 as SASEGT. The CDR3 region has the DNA TGTGCCAGCAGTGGATACGATACGACCGGCTACGAGCAGTACTTC. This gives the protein CASSGYDTTGYEQYF.

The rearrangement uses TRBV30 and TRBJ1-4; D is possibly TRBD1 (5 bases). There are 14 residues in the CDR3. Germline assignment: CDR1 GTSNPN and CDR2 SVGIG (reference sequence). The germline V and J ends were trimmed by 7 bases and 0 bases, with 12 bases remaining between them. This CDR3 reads CAYGDAATNEKLFF. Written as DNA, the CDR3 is TGTGCCTACGGGGACGCCGCAACTAATGAAAAACTGTTTTTT.

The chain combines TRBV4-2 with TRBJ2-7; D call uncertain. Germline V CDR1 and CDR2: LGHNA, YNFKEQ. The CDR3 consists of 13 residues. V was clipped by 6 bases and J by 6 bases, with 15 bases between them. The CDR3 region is CASSLELGSEQYF. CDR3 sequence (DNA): TGTGCCAGCAGTCTCGAGTTGGGGTCCGAGCAGTACTTC.

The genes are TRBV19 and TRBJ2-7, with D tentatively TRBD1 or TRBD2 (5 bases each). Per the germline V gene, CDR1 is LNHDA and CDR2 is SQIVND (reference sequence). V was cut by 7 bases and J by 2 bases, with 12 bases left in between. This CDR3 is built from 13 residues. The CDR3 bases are TGTGCCAGTAAGGGCGAGGGGCCCTACGAGCAGTACTTC. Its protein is CASKGEGPYEQYF.

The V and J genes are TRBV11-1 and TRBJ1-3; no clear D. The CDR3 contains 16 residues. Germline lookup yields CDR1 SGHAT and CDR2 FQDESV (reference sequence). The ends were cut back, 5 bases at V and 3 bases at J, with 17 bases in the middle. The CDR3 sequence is CASSPQDPLGGNTIYF. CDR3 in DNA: TGTGCCAGCAGCCCTCAGGATCCTCTCGGTGGAAACACCATATATTTT.

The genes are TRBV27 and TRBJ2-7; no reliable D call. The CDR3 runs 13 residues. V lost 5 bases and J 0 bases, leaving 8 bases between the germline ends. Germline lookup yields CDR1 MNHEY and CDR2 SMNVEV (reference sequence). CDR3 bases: TGTGCCAGCAGTCCAGGCCTCTCCTACGAGCAGTACTTC. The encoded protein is CASSPGLSYEQYF.

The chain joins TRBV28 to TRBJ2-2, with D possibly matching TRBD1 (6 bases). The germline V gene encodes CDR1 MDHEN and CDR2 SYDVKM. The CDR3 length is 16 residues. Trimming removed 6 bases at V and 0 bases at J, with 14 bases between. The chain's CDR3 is CASSGTKTSNTGELFF. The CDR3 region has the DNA TGTGCCAGCAGCGGGACAAAAACTTCGAACACCGGGGAGCTGTTTTTT.

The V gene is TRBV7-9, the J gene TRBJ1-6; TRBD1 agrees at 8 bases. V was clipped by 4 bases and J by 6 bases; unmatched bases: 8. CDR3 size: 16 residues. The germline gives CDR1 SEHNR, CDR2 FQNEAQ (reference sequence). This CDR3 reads CASSSEPGQANSPLHF. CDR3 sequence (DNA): TGTGCCAGCAGCTCCGAACCGGGACAGGCTAATTCACCCCTCCACTTT. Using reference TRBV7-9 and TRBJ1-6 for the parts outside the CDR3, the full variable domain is DTGVSQNPRHKITKRGQNVTFRCDPISEHNRLYWYRQTLGQGPEFLTYFQNEAQLEKSRLLSDRFSAERPKGSFSTLEIQRTEQGDSAMYLCASSSEPGQANSPLHFGNGTRLTVT.

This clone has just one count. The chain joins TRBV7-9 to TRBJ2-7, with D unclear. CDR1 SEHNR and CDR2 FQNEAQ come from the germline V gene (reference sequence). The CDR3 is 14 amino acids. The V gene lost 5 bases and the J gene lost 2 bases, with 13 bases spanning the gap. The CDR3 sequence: CASSIPKVPYEQYF. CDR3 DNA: TGTGCCAGCAGCATCCCAAAGGTTCCCTACGAGCAGTACTTC.

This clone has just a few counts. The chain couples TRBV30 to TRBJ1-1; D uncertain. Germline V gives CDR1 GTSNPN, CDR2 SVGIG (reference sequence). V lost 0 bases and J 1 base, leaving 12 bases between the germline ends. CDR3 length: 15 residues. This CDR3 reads CAWSVLGPANTEAFF. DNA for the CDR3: TGTGCCTGGAGTGTACTAGGCCCGGCGAACACTGAAGCTTTCTTT.

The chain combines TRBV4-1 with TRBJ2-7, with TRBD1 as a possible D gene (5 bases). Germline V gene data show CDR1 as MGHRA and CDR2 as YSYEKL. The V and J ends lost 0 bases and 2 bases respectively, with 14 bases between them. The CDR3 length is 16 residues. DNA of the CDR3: TGCGCCAGCAGCCAAGAAGGGGAAAATTGGGCCTACGAGCAGTACTTC. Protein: CASSQEGENWAYEQYF.

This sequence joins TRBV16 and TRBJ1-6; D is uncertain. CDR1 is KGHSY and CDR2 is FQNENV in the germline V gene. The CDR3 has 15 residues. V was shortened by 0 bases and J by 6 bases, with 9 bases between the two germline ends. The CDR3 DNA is TGTGCCAGCAGCCAATCGTCAGGTTCTAATTCACCCCTCCACTTT. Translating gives CASSQSSGSNSPLHF.